This TCR beta chain was documented in a study of beta chain features in type 1 diabetes. Study-wide results and limits: TCRB CDR3 length was moderately but significantly reduced in all four CD4+ subsets of Type 1 diabetes patients. Sequencing the cDNA could make cells with high TCR expression show up more than they should.

The sequenced template was cDNA made from the entire isolated RNA. The assay was immunoSEQ multiplex PCR, and TCRdb's table has in-frame clones only and misses some. Among fewer than 550,000 clones, roughly 10% were seen once, and the ten largest hold 0.046%. Germline V lookup: CDR1 SGDLS, CDR2 YYNGEE. The trim removed 0 bases at V and 4 bases at J, leaving 5 bases unmatched. The CDR3 covers 17 residues. This clone was counted between two and nine times. Its antigen is still unknown. Stem cell-like memory, regulatory, central memory and naive CD4+ cells were sorted via CD45RO/CCR7/CD25/CD127/CD95/CD27. Sorting gave populations that all exceeded 95% purity.

This chain connects TRBV9 to TRBJ2-2; 11 nucleotides align to TRBD2. This sequence was found in a woman aged 18-30 years in good health. Sequences were obtained from naive CD4+ T cells from blood. CDR3 sequence (DNA): TGTGCCAGCAGCGTAGGACTAGCGGGGTTAGGCACCGGGGAGCTGTTTTTT. Protein: CASSVGLAGLGTGELFF. The full variable domain, rest sourced from reference TRBV9 and TRBJ2-2, is DSGVTQTPKHLITATGQRVTLRCSPRSGDLSVYWYQQSLDQGLQFLIQYYNGEERAKGNILERFSAQQFPDLHSELNLSSLELGDSALYFCASSVGLAGLGTGELFFGEGSRLTVL.